This T cell receptor beta chain emerged from a study of cytomegalovirus exposure and HLA in healthy donors. Germline assignment: CDR1 LGHNA and CDR2 YSLEER. V trimming: 0 bases; J trimming: 10 bases; junction bases outside the gene matches: 6. The CDR3 is 17 amino acids. Study outcomes and limitations: Among TCR sequences, most were rare, though some public TCRs appeared in many donors. Reports credit the classifier with highly specific, highly sensitive diagnosis of cytomegalovirus status.

The method was immunoSEQ multiplex PCR; TCRdb's version includes in-frame clones alone and lacks a portion of them. The table includes some 160,000 clones, about 88% detected once. As concerns this clone: The target antigen is unknown.

What was sequenced was PBMCs. This clonotype was sampled from a man aged 18 to 30 in good health and CMV-seronegative. This rearrangement joins TRBV4-3 to TRBJ2-1; 16 bases are a match to TRBD2. In DNA, the CDR3 is TGCGCCAGCAGCCAAGATGGGACTAGCGGGAGGGCCGCCGAGCAGTTCTTC. This encodes CASSQDGTSGRAAEQFF.